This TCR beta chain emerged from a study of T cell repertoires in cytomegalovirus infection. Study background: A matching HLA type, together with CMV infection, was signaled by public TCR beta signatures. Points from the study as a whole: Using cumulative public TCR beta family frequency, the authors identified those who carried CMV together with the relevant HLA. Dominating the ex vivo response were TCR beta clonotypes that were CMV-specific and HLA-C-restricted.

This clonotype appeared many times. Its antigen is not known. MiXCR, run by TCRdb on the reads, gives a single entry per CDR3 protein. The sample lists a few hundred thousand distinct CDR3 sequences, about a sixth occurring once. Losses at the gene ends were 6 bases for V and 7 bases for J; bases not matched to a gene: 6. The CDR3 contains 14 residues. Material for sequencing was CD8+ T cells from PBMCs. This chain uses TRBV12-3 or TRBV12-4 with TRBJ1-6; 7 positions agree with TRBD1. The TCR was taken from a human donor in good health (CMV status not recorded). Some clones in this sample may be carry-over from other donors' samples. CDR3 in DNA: TGTGCCAGCAGGACGGGACAGAGCAATTCACCCCTCCACTTT. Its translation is CASRTGQSNSPLHF.